This record looks at one TCR beta chain sequence and its context. Its target is not known. TCRdb re-derived calls from the 5' RACE reads in MiXCR, one entry per CDR3 protein. Of 350,000 to 500,000 distinct CDR3 sequences listed, 20% are singletons. The sample belongs to a study of T-cell memory formation after mild COVID-19. Study overall: Largely, TCR clusters stayed within a single donor.

Whole-study findings and limits: Nothing showed for sure that second-wave clones peaking on day 37 were SARS-CoV-2 specific. A subset of responding clones appeared in pre-infection memory, suggesting cross-reactive memory joined.

CDR1 is SEHNR and CDR2 is FQNEAQ in the germline V gene (reference sequence). The CDR3 length is 15 residues. The germline V and J ends were trimmed by 1 base and 6 bases, with 15 bases remaining between them. Source material: PBMCs or a T cell subset sorted from them (not recorded which). This clonotype originated in an adult woman who had mild COVID-19 (a few samples of this study predate the infection). Cell type and time point are not known. This rearrangement joins TRBV7-9 to TRBJ1-1; tentatively, D is TRBD1 (6 bases). CDR3 bases: TGTGCCAGCAGCTTAGTGATGGGGGCGGGCCCTGAAGCTTTCTTT. The encoded protein is CASSLVMGAGPEAFF.